The sequence of this T cell receptor (beta chain) was determined in a study of cytomegalovirus exposure and HLA in healthy donors. Study as a whole: Earlier work reported 117 million unique TCR beta sequences from some 180 million T cells. Study findings and constraints: An Asian-associated ancestry cluster reportedly showed fewer N-insertions than the roughly 700-donor mean in a later analysis. As a later analysis revealed, most CMV-associated TCR beta chains appeared HLA-restricted.

This clone has only one observation. Its specificity is unknown. The PCR used 60 Vbeta and 13 Jbeta primers. Per the original methods: Later, an analysis found about 80 million unique TCR beta chains, and 8.5 million to 12 million of these were shared. The repertoire was sequenced with immunoSEQ multiplex PCR; TCRdb's copy has only in-frame clones and lacks some. V and J calls and clone size are copied from that table; D and trimming were computed from the DNA. Counted here are around 67,000 clones, 75% to 90% occurring once; the ten biggest clones make up around 10%. The V gene's germline CDR1 is SEHNR and CDR2 FQNEAQ (reference sequence). Trimming took off 0 bases at V and 7 bases at J, with 11 bases between the two ends. CDR3 length equals 14 residues.

The V and J genes are TRBV7-9 and TRBJ2-3, with D tentatively TRBD1 (6 bases). The material sequenced was PBMCs. This sequence was found in a woman aged 30 to 39 in good health and CMV-seropositive. The CDR3 bases are TGTGCCAGCAGCTTAGCGCTAGGGGGTTATACGCAGTATTTT. Its protein product is CASSLALGGYTQYF.